Sequencing of this TCR beta chain was carried out in a study of shared T cell receptors in the human thymus. Method: immunoSEQ multiplex PCR; TCRdb's copy keeps in-frame clones and lacks some. The sample holds roughly 550,000 clones; approximately 80% are singletons and the top ten take 0.013%. Unmatched junction bases numbered 21, after V lost 6 bases and J lost 1 base. The CDR3 is made up of 20 amino acids. CDR1 and CDR2 (germline): MNHEY, SMNVEV (reference sequence). These data are also associated with another study on human thymus T cells. That study reports: Reports from related research described highly overlapping thymic repertoires among unrelated individuals.

The chain uses TRBV27 and TRBJ2-5, with 9 bases identical to TRBD1. This sequence originates from a boy less than two years old with a congenital heart defect. Material for sequencing was thymocytes. As DNA, the CDR3 is TGTGCCAGCAGGTCTATCACAGGGGGCGCAACGCACCTCCCCCAAGAGACCCAGTACTTC. Protein: CASRSITGGATHLPQETQYF.